This T cell receptor beta chain comes out of a study of OX40 agonist ivuxolimab in advanced cancers. Study details: Clinicians treated patients with ivuxolimab, an agonistic anti-OX40 (CD134) antibody. Of the patients, three showed partial responses, one with hepatocellular carcinoma and two with cutaneous melanoma. Study-wide results and caveats: CD4+ and CD8+ blood T cells expanded clonally by week 6 at 0.1 to 3.0 mg/kg. Expanded peripheral T-cell antigen specificity went undetermined.

The assay was immunoSEQ multiplex PCR, and TCRdb's table has in-frame clones only and misses some. This table holds some 61,000 clones, roughly four fifths found once. Comment on this clone: Its target is unknown.

Germline assignment: CDR1 KGHSH and CDR2 LQKENI. CDR3 length equals 16 residues. Trimming at V came to 4 bases and at J to 0 bases, leaving 2 bases not matched to a gene. The receptor's source is an adult with an advanced solid tumor such as melanoma, head and neck, liver or kidney cancer. This material consisted of CD4+ or CD8+ T cells sorted from blood, taken in a trial of the OX40 agonist ivuxolimab. The J gene is TRBJ2-6, the V gene TRBV18; 8 bases are shared with TRBD1. The CDR3, as DNA: TGTGCCAGCTCACTCACAGGGGGCTCTGGGGCCAACGTCCTGACTTTC. This gives the protein CASSLTGGSGANVLTF.